This T cell receptor beta chain stems from a study of blood T cell repertoires in COVID-19. Background on the study: Spain, Italy and the United States supplied samples that represented acute and convalescent COVID-19. Sources were T cells, B-cell-depleted T cells, or PBMCs; the material itself was cDNA or gDNA.

Produced via immunoSEQ multiplex PCR; TCRdb's table is partial and in-frame only. The table has under 200,000 clones, 80% to 85% seen once. This CDR3 contains 16 residues. Trimming took off 2 bases at V and 4 bases at J, with 18 bases between the two ends. CDR1 and CDR2 (germline): MNHEY, SVGEGT. The chain combines TRBV6-2 or TRBV6-3 with TRBJ2-7; a weak D match, TRBD1 (6 bases). Sequencing was done on a sample of peripheral blood. The receptor was derived from a man between 70 and 80 years old with active or convalescent COVID-19. The CDR3 loop is CASSYSRQDDGYEQYF. The CDR3 nucleotides are TGTGCCAGCAGTTACAGTCGACAGGACGACGGGTACGAGCAGTACTTC.